The 32 T cell receptor beta chains below all came from one sample that was sequenced in a study of shared clonotypes between healthy human individuals. In the naive CD8 group, cells lacked CD45RO and were positively selected for CCR7, so terminally differentiated effector memory CD45RA+ cells were left out. Sequencing used immunoSEQ multiplex PCR; TCRdb keeps in-frame clones, though not all of them. Of approximately 600,000 clones in the sample, roughly 96% are singletons; the top ten hold approximately 0.11%. Sequencing was performed on naive CD8+ T cells sorted from blood. The receptors were gathered from a woman between 25 and 40 years old in good health.

To note about this clone: The same CDR3 is also encoded by other DNA sequences in this sample. The rearrangement links TRBV7-9 to TRBJ2-7; D is ambiguous. Trimming shortened V by 1 base and J by 3 bases, and 7 bases separated the two germline ends. The CDR3 has 13 residues. CDR1 and CDR2 (germline): SEHNR, FQNEAQ (reference sequence). CDR3 protein: CASSLVTGYEQYF. As DNA, the CDR3 is TGTGCCAGCAGCTTAGTTACCGGCTACGAGCAGTACTTC.

This chain connects TRBV23-1 to TRBJ2-7; perhaps TRBD1 as D (6 bases). TRBV23-1 is reported as an ORF; its role is uncertain. Deletions cut 7 bases from V and 7 bases from J, with 17 bases between. There are 13 residues in the CDR3. The DNA for the CDR3 is TGCGCCAGCACCGCCGGACAGACTCGAGAGCAGTACTTC. It encodes CASTAGQTREQYF.

V gene TRBV7-9 combines with J gene TRBJ2-7; D is unclear. The length of the CDR3 is 15 residues. CDR1 and CDR2 (germline): SEHNR, FQNEAQ (reference sequence). The V end lost 5 bases, the J end lost 4 bases, and 18 bases lay between the germline ends. CDR3 bases: TGTGCCAGCAGCCCAATTAGGGTAACAGCGTACGAGCAGTACTTC. It codes for CASSPIRVTAYEQYF. Looking up the rest from reference TRBV7-9 and TRBJ2-7 gives the full variable domain: DTGVSQNPRHKITKRGQNVTFRCDPISEHNRLYWYRQTLGQGPEFLTYFQNEAQLEKSRLLSDRFSAERPKGSFSTLEIQRTEQGDSAMYLCASSPIRVTAYEQYFGPGTRLTVT.

CDR3 protein: CASSYSRTGTYEQYF. The DNA of the CDR3 is TGTGCCAGCAGTTACTCGCGTACAGGAACCTACGAGCAGTACTTC. The chain carries TRBV6-5 and TRBJ2-7, with D possibly matching TRBD1 (5 bases). V gave up 0 bases and J gave up 2 bases, with 11 bases separating them. The length of the CDR3 is 15 residues. Germline loops: CDR1 MNHEY, CDR2 SVGAGI.

The chain has TRBV4-1 and TRBJ2-1; D ambiguous. Deletions cut 1 base from V and 2 bases from J, with 21 bases between. Looked up from germline, CDR1 is MGHRA and CDR2 is YSYEKL. This CDR3 has 19 residues. This chain's CDR3 is CASSQGVLTARYTYNEQFF. Written as DNA, the CDR3 is TGCGCCAGCAGCCAAGGGGTTTTAACTGCTCGTTATACCTACAATGAGCAGTTCTTC.

This rearrangement joins TRBV29-1 to TRBJ1-5, with D hard to call. The CDR3 contains 13 residues. Germline V gene data show CDR1 as SQVTM and CDR2 as ANQGSEA. Trimming removed 6 bases from V and 2 bases from J, with 11 bases in between. For the CDR3, the DNA is TGCAGCGTGTCAGGTGAGGGCAATCAGCCCCAGCATTTT. It translates to CSVSGEGNQPQHF.

This clone was recorded only once. J is TRBJ2-1 and V is TRBV19; 15 nucleotides align to TRBD2. CDR3 length equals 16 residues. Germline CDR1 reads LNHDA; CDR2 reads SQIVND (reference sequence). V was clipped by 9 bases and J by 7 bases; unmatched bases: 10. The CDR3: CASGLAGGLRPNEQFF. The CDR3 DNA is TGTGCCAGCGGACTAGCGGGAGGGCTGCGACCGAATGAGCAGTTCTTC.

Concerning this clone itself: Other DNA sequences in the sample encode the same CDR3. This sequence joins TRBV27 and TRBJ2-7, with 7 bases fitting TRBD1. Trimming at V came to 3 bases and at J to 3 bases, leaving 2 bases not matched to a gene. Germline V lookup: CDR1 MNHEY, CDR2 SMNVEV (reference sequence). CDR3 length: 13 residues. The CDR3 is CASSFQGVYEQYF. In DNA form, the CDR3 reads TGTGCCAGCAGTTTTCAGGGGGTCTACGAGCAGTACTTC.

The chain has TRBV19 and TRBJ2-1; D is perhaps TRBD2 (5 bases). CDR3 size: 15 residues. The germline CDR1 and CDR2 sequences are LNHDA and SQIVND (reference sequence). V lost 2 bases and J lost 0, with 8 bases in between. Written as DNA, the CDR3 is TGTGCCAGTAGTATATTACTAGTCTCCTACAATGAGCAGTTCTTC. Translation gives CASSILLVSYNEQFF.

The J gene is TRBJ2-3, the V gene TRBV19; 9 bases are a match to TRBD1. There are 17 residues in the CDR3. The trim removed 3 bases at V and 4 bases at J, leaving 11 bases unmatched. Germline V gives CDR1 LNHDA, CDR2 SQIVND (reference sequence). The CDR3 DNA reads TGTGCCAGTAGTATGCAGGTGGGACAGGGTGTCCCAGATACGCAGTATTTT. This gives the protein CASSMQVGQGVPDTQYF. Complete variable domain (other parts from reference TRBV19 and TRBJ2-3): DGGITQSPKYLFRKEGQNVTLSCEQNLNHDAMYWYRQDPGQGLRLIYYSQIVNDFQKGDIAEGYSVSREKKESFPLTVTSAQKNPTAFYLCASSMQVGQGVPDTQYFGPGTRLTVL.

This clone was seen once. The chain has TRBV13 and TRBJ2-1; D possibly corresponds to TRBD2 (5 bases). V was trimmed by 5 bases and J by 9 bases, leaving 14 bases between them. This CDR3 is 13 amino acids long. Germline CDR1 is PRHDT and CDR2 is FYEKMQ (reference sequence). The CDR3 region is CASSPTEVGEQFF. The CDR3 nucleotides read TGTGCCAGCAGCCCGACGGAGGTGGGTGAGCAGTTCTTC. Full variable domain (outside the CDR3, taken from reference TRBV13 and TRBJ2-1): AAGVIQSPRHLIKEKRETATLKCYPIPRHDTVYWYQQGPGQDPQFLISFYEKMQSDKGSIPDRFSAQQFSDYHSELNMSSLELGDSALYFCASSPTEVGEQFFGPGTRLTVL.

The rearrangement joins TRBV30 to TRBJ2-1, with TRBD2 as a possible D gene (6 bases). Germline CDR1 and CDR2: GTSNPN and SVGIG (reference sequence). V lost 2 bases and J 7 bases, leaving 12 bases between the germline ends. This CDR3 contains 13 residues. CDR3 region: CAWSLSGANEQFF. The CDR3 nucleotides read TGTGCCTGGAGTTTATCGGGAGCTAATGAGCAGTTCTTC.

The rearrangement uses TRBV14 and TRBJ2-7; maybe TRBD2 (5 bases). The V and J ends lost 2 bases and 0 bases respectively, with 8 bases between them. The length of the CDR3 is 14 residues. Germline V lookup: CDR1 SGHDN, CDR2 FVKESK. CDR3 nucleotide sequence: TGTGCCAGCAGCCAAACTAGGGACTCCTACGAGCAGTACTTC. Translated, it gives CASSQTRDSYEQYF.

V usage is TRBV5-1 and J usage is TRBJ1-2; D not resolved. CDR3 length: 14 residues. Trimming removed 0 bases from V and 5 bases from J, with 11 bases in between. Germline V gene data show CDR1 as SGHRS and CDR2 as YFSETQ. CDR3 amino acids: CASSLAGQEYGYTF. As DNA, the CDR3 is TGCGCCAGCAGCTTGGCCGGGCAGGAGTATGGCTACACCTTC.

The chain employs TRBV11-3 and TRBJ2-1; perhaps D is TRBD1 or TRBD2 (6 bases each). The ends were cut back, 8 bases at V and 0 bases at J, with 14 bases in the middle. This CDR3 contains 15 residues. Germline CDR1 is SGHNT and CDR2 is YENEEA. The CDR3 reads CASSGGAISYNEQFF. The DNA of the CDR3 is TGTGCCAGCTCCGGGGGCGCGATCTCCTACAATGAGCAGTTCTTC.

The chain joins TRBV27 to TRBJ2-7; TRBD2 aligns across 11 bases. J lost 2 bases, V lost 6 bases, and 9 bases had no gene match. Germline values: CDR1 MNHEY, CDR2 SMNVEV (reference sequence). This CDR3 spans 16 amino acids. The CDR3 region is CASRTQTSGEPYEQYF. The CDR3 DNA reads as TGTGCCAGCAGGACACAGACTAGCGGGGAGCCCTACGAGCAGTACTTC.

Only a few counts were recorded for this clone. The chain recombines TRBV29-1 with TRBJ2-2; D may correspond to TRBD1 or TRBD2 (5 bases each). V shed 4 bases and J shed 5 bases, with 5 bases lying between them. The germline V gene encodes CDR1 SQVTM and CDR2 ANQGSEA. This CDR3 contains 11 residues. CDR3 residues: CSVGGTGELFF. The DNA for the CDR3 is TGCAGCGTTGGGGGGACCGGGGAGCTGTTTTTT.

The chain links TRBV7-9 to TRBJ2-7; D is possibly TRBD2 (7 bases). CDR3 size: 14 residues. The germline V and J ends were trimmed by 2 bases and 7 bases, with 15 bases remaining between them. CDR1 and CDR2 from the germline V gene are SEHNR and FQNEAQ (reference sequence). The DNA for the CDR3 is TGTGCCAGCAGCTTAAGTGGGGGGGCTGAAGAGCAGTACTTC. It encodes CASSLSGGAEEQYF.

The J gene is TRBJ2-5, the V gene TRBV28; D gene unclear. The assigned J gene may be wrong: the sequence end matches TRBJ2-7 better. The CDR3 loop spans 13 amino acids. The germline V gene has CDR1 MDHEN and CDR2 SYDVKM. CDR3 sequence (DNA): TGTGCCAGCAGTCAAGACACCGTCTACGAGCAGTACTTC. It is translated as CASSQDTVYEQYF.

The CDR3 DNA is TGTGCCAGCTCCGGACTGAGCTCTGGGGCCAACGTCCTGACTTTC. Its translation is CASSGLSSGANVLTF. J is TRBJ2-6 and V is TRBV18; TRBD2 might be the D (5 bases). The length of the CDR3 is 15 residues. Trimming cost V 6 bases and J 0 bases, with 9 bases left between them. CDR1 is KGHSH, CDR2 LQKENI, per germline. Full variable domain (rest looked up from reference TRBV18 and TRBJ2-6): NAGVMQNPRHLVRRRGQEARLRCSPMKGHSHVYWYRQLPEEGLKFMVYLQKENIIDESGMPKERFSAEFPKEGPSILRIQQVVRGDSAAYFCASSGLSSGANVLTFGAGSRLTVL.

This chain links TRBV2 with TRBJ2-7, with D tentatively TRBD2 (6 bases). Trimming pared 4 bases from V and 4 bases from J, leaving 14 bases between. The V gene's germline CDR1 is SNHLY and CDR2 FYNNEI. The CDR3 consists of 14 residues. This CDR3 is CASSVRGKGYEQYF. The CDR3 region has the DNA TGTGCCAGCAGTGTGCGCGGGAAAGGATACGAGCAGTACTTC.

V gene TRBV6-1 combines with J gene TRBJ2-7, with D maybe TRBD1 (6 bases). V lost 6 bases to trimming and J lost 0 bases, with 9 bases between them. Germline V gives CDR1 MNHNS, CDR2 SASEGT. The length of the CDR3 is 13 residues. In DNA, the CDR3 is TGTGCCAGCAGGAAGGACAGCTCCTACGAGCAGTACTTC. It codes for CASRKDSSYEQYF.

V is TRBV11-3 and J is TRBJ2-1; the D gene could be TRBD1 or TRBD2 (5 bases each). Germline CDR1 SGHNT, CDR2 YENEEA. The CDR3 has 13 residues. V lost 4 bases, J lost 8 bases, and 12 bases lay in between. The CDR3 loop reads CASSWDLMDEQFF. The DNA of the CDR3 is TGTGCCAGCAGCTGGGACCTAATGGATGAGCAGTTCTTC.

The sample holds one count of this clone. The chain couples TRBV7-9 to TRBJ2-1; the D gene is possibly TRBD1 (6 bases). The germline V and J ends were trimmed by 4 bases and 8 bases, with 15 bases remaining between them. Germline V gives CDR1 SEHNR, CDR2 FQNEAQ (reference sequence). The CDR3 totals 14 residues. The CDR3 loop reads CASSSGHGAYEQFF. For the CDR3, the DNA is TGTGCCAGCAGCTCGGGACACGGGGCCTATGAGCAGTTCTTC.

The chain carries TRBV5-8 and TRBJ1-1; tentative D call: TRBD1 (6 bases). The CDR3 is 17 residues long. V was clipped by 7 bases and J by 5 bases, with 27 bases between them. CDR1 SGHTS and CDR2 YDEGEE come from the germline V gene. The CDR3 loop reads CASARWSVMGARTEAFF. The CDR3 nucleotides read TGTGCCAGCGCGCGCTGGAGTGTTATGGGGGCGCGGACTGAAGCTTTCTTT.

The chain links TRBV6-6 to TRBJ2-7, with TRBD2 identical over 8 bases. The V gene's germline CDR1 is MNHNY and CDR2 SVGAGI (reference sequence). The junction had 11 bases not matched to a gene; V was cut back by 7 bases and J by 6 bases. The CDR3 runs to 14 residues. The CDR3 nucleotides read TGTGCCAGCACCTCAGCGGGAGATCGTTCCGAGCAGTACTTC. Its translation: CASTSAGDRSEQYF.

The chain recombines TRBV14 with TRBJ1-1, with TRBD1 as a possible D gene (6 bases). Germline CDR1 is SGHDN and CDR2 is FVKESK. The V end was cut by 1 base, the J end by 3 bases, with 12 bases between. The CDR3 runs 15 residues. CDR3 coding DNA: TGTGCCAGCAGCCAAGCCAGGGGCCGGGACACTGAAGCTTTCTTT. It translates to CASSQARGRDTEAFF. The whole variable domain, remainder taken from reference TRBV14 and TRBJ1-1, is EAGVTQFPSHSVIEKGQTVTLRCDPISGHDNLYWYRRVMGKEIKFLLHFVKESKQDESGMPNNRFLAERTGGTYSTLKVQPAELEDSGVYFCASSQARGRDTEAFFGQGTRLTVV.

Concerning this clone: Other DNA sequences in the sample encode the same CDR3. The chain combines TRBV6-1 with TRBJ2-6, with 7 bases fitting TRBD1. This CDR3 has 18 amino acids. Germline V gene data show CDR1 as MNHNS and CDR2 as SASEGT. V was pared by 0 bases and J by 4 bases, with 9 bases of the junction left unmatched. CDR3 coding DNA: TGTGCCAGCAGTGAAGCTCCGGGACAGTTGTCCGGGGCCAACGTCCTGACTTTC. Residues: CASSEAPGQLSGANVLTF.

V is TRBV2 and J is TRBJ2-7; TRBD1 is a possible D gene (6 bases). Germline loops: CDR1 SNHLY, CDR2 FYNNEI. There are 16 residues in the CDR3. Between the trimmed V and J ends, which lost 3 bases and 0 bases, there was a span of 15 bases. Here the CDR3 DNA reads TGTGCCAGCAGTGAGACCCAAAGGGGGAGCTCCTACGAGCAGTACTTC. This gives the protein CASSETQRGSSYEQYF. The variable domain in full, with the rest retrieved from reference TRBV2 and TRBJ2-7, is EPEVTQTPSHQVTQMGQEVILRCVPISNHLYFYWYRQILGQKVEFLVSFYNNEISEKSEIFDDQFSVERPDGSNFTLKIRSTKLEDSAMYFCASSETQRGSSYEQYFGPGTRLTVT.

Regarding this clone: The same CDR3 is also encoded by other DNA sequences in this sample. This rearrangement joins TRBV5-6 to TRBJ2-7; TRBD2 aligns across 8 bases. The CDR3 totals 13 residues. After removal of 2 bases from V and 3 bases from J, the junction contained 1 base not matched to a gene. Germline CDR1 reads SGHDT; CDR2 reads YYEEEE. This CDR3 is CASSFGTSYEQYF. Here the CDR3 DNA reads TGTGCCAGCAGCTTCGGGACTAGCTACGAGCAGTACTTC.

The chain combines TRBV7-8 with TRBJ1-2; 8 bases align to TRBD1. CDR1 and CDR2 (germline): SGHVS, FQNEAQ. The CDR3 runs to 13 residues. The J segment lost 6 bases and the V segment lost 6 bases, leaving 6 bases of the junction unmatched. CDR3 region: CASRNQGANGYTF. As DNA, the CDR3 is TGTGCCAGCAGGAACCAGGGGGCTAATGGCTACACCTTC.

The chain uses TRBV5-1 and TRBJ2-7, with unresolved D. CDR3 length: 12 residues. Germline CDR1 reads SGHRS; CDR2 reads YFSETQ. V shed 0 bases and J shed 6 bases, with 7 bases lying between them. The DNA for the CDR3 is TGCGCCAGCAGCTTGGTTGCCGCCGAGCAGTACTTC. Protein: CASSLVAAEQYF.